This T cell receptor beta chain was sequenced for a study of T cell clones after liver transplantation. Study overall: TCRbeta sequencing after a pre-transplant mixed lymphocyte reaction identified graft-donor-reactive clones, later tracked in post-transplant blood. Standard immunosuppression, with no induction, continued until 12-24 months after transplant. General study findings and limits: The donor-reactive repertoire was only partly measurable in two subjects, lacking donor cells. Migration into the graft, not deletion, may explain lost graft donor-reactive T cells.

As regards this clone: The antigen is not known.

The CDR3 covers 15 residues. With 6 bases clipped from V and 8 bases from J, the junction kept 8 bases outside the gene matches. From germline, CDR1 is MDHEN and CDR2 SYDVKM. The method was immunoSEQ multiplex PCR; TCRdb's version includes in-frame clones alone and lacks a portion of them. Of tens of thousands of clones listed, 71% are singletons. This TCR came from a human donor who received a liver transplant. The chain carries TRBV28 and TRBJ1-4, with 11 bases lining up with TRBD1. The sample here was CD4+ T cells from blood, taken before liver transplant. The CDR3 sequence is CASSLGGTGGEKLFF. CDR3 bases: TGTGCCAGCAGCTTAGGGGGGACAGGGGGGGAAAAACTGTTTTTT.